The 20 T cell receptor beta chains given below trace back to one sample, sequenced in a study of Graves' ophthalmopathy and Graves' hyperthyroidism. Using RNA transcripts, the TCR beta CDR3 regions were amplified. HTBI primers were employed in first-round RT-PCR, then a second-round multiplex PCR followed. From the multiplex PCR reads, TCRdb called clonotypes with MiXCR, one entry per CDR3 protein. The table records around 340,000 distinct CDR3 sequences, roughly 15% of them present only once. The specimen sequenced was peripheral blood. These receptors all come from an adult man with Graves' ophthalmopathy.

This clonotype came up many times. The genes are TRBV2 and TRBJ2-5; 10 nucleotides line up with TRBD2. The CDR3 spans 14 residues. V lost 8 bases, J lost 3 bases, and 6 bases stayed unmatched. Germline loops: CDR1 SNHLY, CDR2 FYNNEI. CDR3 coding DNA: TGTGCCAGCGCCCGGACTAGCGGAAAAGAGACCCAGTACTTC. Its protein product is CASARTSGKETQYF.

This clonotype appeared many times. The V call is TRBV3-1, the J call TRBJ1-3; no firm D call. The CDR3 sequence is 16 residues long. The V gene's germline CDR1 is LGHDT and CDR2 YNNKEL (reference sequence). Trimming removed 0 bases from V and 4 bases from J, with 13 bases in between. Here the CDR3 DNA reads TGTGCCAGCAGCCAAGATCTAGGCGCAGGCGGAAACACCATATATTTT. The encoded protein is CASSQDLGAGGNTIYF.

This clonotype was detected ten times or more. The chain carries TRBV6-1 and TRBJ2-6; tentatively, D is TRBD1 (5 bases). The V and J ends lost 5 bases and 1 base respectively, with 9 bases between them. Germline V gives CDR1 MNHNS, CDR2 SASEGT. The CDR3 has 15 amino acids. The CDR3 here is CASSPGISGANVLTF. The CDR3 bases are TGTGCCAGCAGTCCAGGGATATCTGGGGCCAACGTCCTGACTTTC.

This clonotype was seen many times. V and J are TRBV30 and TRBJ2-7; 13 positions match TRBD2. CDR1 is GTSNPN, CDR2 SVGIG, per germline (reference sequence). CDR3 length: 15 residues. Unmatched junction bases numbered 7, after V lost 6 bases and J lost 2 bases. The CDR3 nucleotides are TGTGCCTGTTCGGGACTAGCGGGAACCCCCTACGAGCAGTACTTC. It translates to CACSGLAGTPYEQYF.

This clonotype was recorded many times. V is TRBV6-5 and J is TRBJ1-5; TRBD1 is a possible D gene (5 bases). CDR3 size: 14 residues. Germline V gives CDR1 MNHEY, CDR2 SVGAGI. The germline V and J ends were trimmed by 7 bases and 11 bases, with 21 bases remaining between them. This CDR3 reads CASTGGYGGKAQHF. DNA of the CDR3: TGTGCCAGCACCGGGGGGTACGGGGGAAAAGCCCAGCATTTT.

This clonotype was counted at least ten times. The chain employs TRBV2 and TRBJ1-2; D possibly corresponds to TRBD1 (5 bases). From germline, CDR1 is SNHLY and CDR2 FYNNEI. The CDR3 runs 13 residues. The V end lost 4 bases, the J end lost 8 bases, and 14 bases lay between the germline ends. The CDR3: CASSVMTKGGYTF. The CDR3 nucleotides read TGTGCCAGCAGTGTTATGACCAAGGGGGGCTACACCTTC.

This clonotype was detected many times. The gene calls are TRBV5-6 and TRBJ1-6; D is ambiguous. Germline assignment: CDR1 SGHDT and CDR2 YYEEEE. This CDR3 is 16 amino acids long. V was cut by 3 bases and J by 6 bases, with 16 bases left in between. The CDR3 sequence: CASSSYLDEFNSPLHF. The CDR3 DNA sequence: TGTGCCAGCAGCTCCTATCTGGACGAGTTTAATTCACCCCTCCACTTT.

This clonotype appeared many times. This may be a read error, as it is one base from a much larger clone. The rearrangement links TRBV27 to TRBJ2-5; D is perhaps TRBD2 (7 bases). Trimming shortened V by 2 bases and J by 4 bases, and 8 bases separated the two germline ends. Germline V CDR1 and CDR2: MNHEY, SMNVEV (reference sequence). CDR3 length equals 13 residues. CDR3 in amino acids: CASSLRGGETQYF. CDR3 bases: TGTGCCAGCAGTTTAAGGGGGGGAGAGACCCAGTACTTC.

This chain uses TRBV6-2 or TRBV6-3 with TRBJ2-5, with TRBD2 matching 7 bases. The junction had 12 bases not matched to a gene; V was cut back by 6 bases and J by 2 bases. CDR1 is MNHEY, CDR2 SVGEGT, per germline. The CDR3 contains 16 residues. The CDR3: CASRGGKLAVQETQYF. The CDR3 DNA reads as TGTGCCAGCAGGGGAGGGAAGCTAGCGGTACAAGAGACCCAGTACTTC.

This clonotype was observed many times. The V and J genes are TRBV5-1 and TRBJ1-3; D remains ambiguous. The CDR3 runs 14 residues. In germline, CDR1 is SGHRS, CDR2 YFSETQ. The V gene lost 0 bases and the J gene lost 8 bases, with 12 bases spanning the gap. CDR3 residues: CASSLGFSLDTIYF. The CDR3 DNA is TGCGCCAGCAGCTTGGGTTTTTCGTTGGACACCATATATTTT.

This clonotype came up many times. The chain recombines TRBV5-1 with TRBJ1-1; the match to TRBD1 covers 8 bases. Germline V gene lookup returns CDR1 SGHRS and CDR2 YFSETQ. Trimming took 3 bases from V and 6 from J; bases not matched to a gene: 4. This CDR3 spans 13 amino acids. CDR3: CASSYDRGSEAFF. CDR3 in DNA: TGCGCCAGCAGCTATGACAGGGGCTCTGAAGCTTTCTTT.

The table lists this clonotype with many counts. The CDR3 loop is CASSRGGSNQPQHF. CDR3 nucleotides: TGTGCCAGCAGCCGCGGGGGTAGCAATCAGCCCCAGCATTTT. The chain employs TRBV6-2 or TRBV6-3 and TRBJ1-5; perhaps TRBD1 as D (5 bases). The length of the CDR3 is 14 residues. Germline V gene data show CDR1 as MNHEY and CDR2 as SVGEGT. Trimming removed 6 bases at V and 0 bases at J, with 9 bases between.

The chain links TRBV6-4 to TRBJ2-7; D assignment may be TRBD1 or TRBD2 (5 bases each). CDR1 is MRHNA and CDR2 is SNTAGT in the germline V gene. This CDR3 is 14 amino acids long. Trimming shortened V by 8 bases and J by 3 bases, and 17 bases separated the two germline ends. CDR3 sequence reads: CASGPSGGGYEQYF. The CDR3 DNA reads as TGTGCCAGCGGACCCTCTGGGGGTGGCTACGAGCAGTACTTC.

The CDR3 is CASSSSGAGDYGYTF. CDR3 DNA sequence: TGTGCCAGCAGTTCCTCGGGGGCAGGGGACTATGGCTACACCTTC. V and J are TRBV28 and TRBJ1-2, with a tentative D call TRBD1 (6 bases). V was cut by 4 bases and J by 3 bases, with 15 bases left in between. The CDR3 totals 15 residues. Per the germline V gene, CDR1 is MDHEN and CDR2 is SYDVKM.

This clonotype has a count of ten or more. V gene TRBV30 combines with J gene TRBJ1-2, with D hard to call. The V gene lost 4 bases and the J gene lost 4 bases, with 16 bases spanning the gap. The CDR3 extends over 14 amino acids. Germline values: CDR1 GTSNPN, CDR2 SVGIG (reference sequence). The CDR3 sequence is CAWKRGGWSYGYTF. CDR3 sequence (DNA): TGTGCCTGGAAAAGAGGAGGATGGAGCTATGGCTACACCTTC.

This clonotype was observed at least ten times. CDR3 sequence: CASSLGGRQETQYF. The CDR3, as DNA: TGTGCCAGCAGTTTAGGCGGCCGACAAGAGACCCAGTACTTC. The chain has TRBV12-3 or TRBV12-4 and TRBJ2-5, with D uncertain. The V and J ends lost 1 base and 2 bases respectively, with 8 bases between them. The CDR3 totals 14 residues.

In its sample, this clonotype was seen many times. CDR3 region: CASSPPGQLSARETQYF. CDR3 sequence (DNA): TGTGCCAGCAGTCCGCCGGGACAGCTCTCAGCACGGGAGACCCAGTACTTC. V and J are TRBV11-2 and TRBJ2-5; 7 bases line up with TRBD1. Germline values: CDR1 SGHAT, CDR2 FQNNGV. Trimming at V came to 6 bases and at J to 5 bases, leaving 18 bases not matched to a gene. The CDR3 is made up of 17 amino acids.

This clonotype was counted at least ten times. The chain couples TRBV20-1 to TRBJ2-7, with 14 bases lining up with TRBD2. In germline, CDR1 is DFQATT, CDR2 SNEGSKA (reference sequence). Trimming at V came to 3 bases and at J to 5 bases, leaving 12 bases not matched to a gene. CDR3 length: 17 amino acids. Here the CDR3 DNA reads TGCAGTGCTAGCCGCCGAAGTGGACTAGCGGGGGGAAACGAGCAGTACTTC. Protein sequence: CSASRRSGLAGGNEQYF.

CDR3 DNA sequence: TGTGCCAGCAGTTCTGCGGGAACTGAAGCTTTCTTT. Translated, it gives CASSSAGTEAFF. The chain employs TRBV12-3 or TRBV12-4 and TRBJ1-1; D call uncertain. V gave up 4 bases and J gave up 5 bases, with 8 bases separating them. CDR3 size: 12 residues.

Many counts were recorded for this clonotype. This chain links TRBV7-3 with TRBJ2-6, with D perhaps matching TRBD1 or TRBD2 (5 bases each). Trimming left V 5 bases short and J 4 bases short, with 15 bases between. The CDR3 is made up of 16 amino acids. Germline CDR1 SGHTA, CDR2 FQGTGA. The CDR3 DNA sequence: TGTGCCAGCAGCCCCTACCCCGGGGCCGGGGCCAACGTCCTGACTTTC. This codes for CASSPYPGAGANVLTF.